This T cell receptor (beta chain) was identified in a study of T cells after yellow fever vaccination (dated by TCRdb to the late 2010s). About the study as a whole: The SMART-Seq v4 Ultra Low Input RNA kit was used to prepare libraries from fractions with low cell numbers. Bulk PBMC replicates and cell subsets were isolated from blood drawn at multiple timepoints before and after both primary and secondary immunization. Two healthy male donors, one aged 18 to 30 and one aged 30 to 40 years, were included in the cohort. Bulk TCR alpha and beta repertoires were sequenced longitudinally to track T-cell clones before and after primary and booster YFV17D yellow fever vaccination. What the study reported, not specific to this receptor: Because the study included only two donors, the extent to which the findings can be generalized is limited. A small share of clonotypes occurred in both CD4 and CD8 compartments, likely arising from convergent recombination. Computational filtering was required because FACS-sorted repertoires could contain abundant contaminating clonotypes from the bulk population. Most clones expanded after primary vaccination were re-detected after the booster (almost 98% of CD4 and 88% of CD8), suggesting broad memory maintenance. Compared with the primary T-cell response, the secondary T-cell response was weaker but faster, peaking on day 5 rather than day 15.

In the case of this clonotype: It lacks a known antigen. No qualities accompany the bases; no much larger clone lies one base away.

TCR cDNA was made using 5'RACE template switching, a step that added a universal primer site and unique molecular identifiers. cDNA synthesis was primed from both the TCR alpha and TCR beta constant segments. Library amplification involved two PCR steps, and the second step added sample barcodes and sequencing adapters. Sequencing of libraries was performed on Illumina HiSeq 2500 (2x100 bp) or NovaSeq (2x150 bp). On the study's bioinformatics: Demultiplexing of reads and collapsing into UMI consensus sequences were performed with MIGEC, and V(D)J alignment was carried out with MiXCR. Clonotypes responding to the vaccine were identified with edgeR on replicate PBMC samples, with the criteria of FDR below 0.01 and a log2 fold change above 5 up to day 15. Each bulk clonotype received a CD4 or CD8 identity based on whether the sequenced CD4 or CD8 repertoire contained that clonotype at higher abundance. TCRdb cleaned the public reads at Q25 with fastp, built clones with MiXCR and kept in-frame beta chains. Identical CDR3 proteins give one entry, which carries the most common genes and DNA. The V and J calls here are based on TCRdb, not the publication. The sample records a few hundred thousand distinct CDR3 sequences, approximately 16% of which are singletons. The ten largest clones capture approximately 15% of the sample.

Taken from the germline V gene (reference sequence), the CDR1 and CDR2 loops are GTSNPN and SVGIG. Trimming leaves V shorter by 2 bases and J shorter by 2 bases, with the junction holding 10 bases beyond the gene matches. From the cysteine through the phenylalanine, the CDR3 covers 17 amino acids. CDR3 DNA is the only sequence kept; it has 51 bases, read in frame from the first base. Per the publication, the treatment or condition label means: live attenuated yellow fever vaccine strain. At each blood-draw timepoint, two biological replicates of bulk PBMCs were obtained. A standard Ficoll-Paque protocol was used to isolate PBMCs from peripheral blood. TriZol was used to extract RNA from bulk PBMCs, from CD4 and CD8 fractions, and from dextramer-positive and dextramer-negative fractions.

The sequenced sample was PBMCs, obtained 5 to 6 days after the first yellow fever vaccination. The clonotype was recovered from a man younger than 35 who received the YFV17D yellow fever vaccine. The chain uses TRBV30 and TRBJ2-1, with 9 bases matching TRBD2. The CDR3 region has the sequence CAWSTWRGGPPYNEQFF. The nucleotides are TGTGCCTGGAGTACCTGGCGGGGGGGCCCCCCCTACAATGAGCAGTTCTTC.